One TCR beta chain is described in this entry. As yet, its antigen is unknown. The data originate from a study of blood T cells in healthy people across ages. Germline loops: CDR1 SGHRS, CDR2 YFSETQ. The J segment lost 9 bases and the V segment lost 4 bases, leaving 13 bases of the junction unmatched. The CDR3 is made up of 15 amino acids. PCR was performed a second time for roughly 7 to 12 cycles using a sample-barcoded 5' primer and a J-beta primer mix. Tags on each cDNA molecule came from a template-switch adaptor with 12 random nucleotides. TCRdb re-called the 5' RACE reads through MiXCR, storing one row per CDR3 protein. This sample has over 1,500,000 distinct CDR3 sequences, with around 40% found just once. Study-wide points: More naive CD4+ cells and higher diversity were found in long-lived than in aged donors.

Every donor gave approximately 10 milliliters of peripheral blood. The receptor was derived from a human donor in good health. V gene TRBV5-1 combines with J gene TRBJ2-3; 8 bases line up with TRBD1. Sequencing was performed on blood. CDR3 sequence: CASSRNRGEFGTQYF. CDR3 sequence (DNA): TGCGCCAGCAGCCGGAACAGGGGGGAGTTCGGGACGCAGTATTTT.